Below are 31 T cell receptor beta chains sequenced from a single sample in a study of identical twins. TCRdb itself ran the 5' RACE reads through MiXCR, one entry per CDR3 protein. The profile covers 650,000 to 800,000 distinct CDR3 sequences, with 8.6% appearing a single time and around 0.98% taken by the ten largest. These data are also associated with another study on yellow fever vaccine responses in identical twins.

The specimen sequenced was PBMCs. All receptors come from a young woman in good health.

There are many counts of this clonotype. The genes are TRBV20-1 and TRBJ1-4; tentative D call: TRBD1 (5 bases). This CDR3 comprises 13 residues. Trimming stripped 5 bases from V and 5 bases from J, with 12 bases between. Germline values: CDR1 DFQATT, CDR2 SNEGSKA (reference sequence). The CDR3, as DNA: TGCAGTGCTTCCGGGACTCCGAATGAAAAACTGTTTTTT. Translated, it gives CSASGTPNEKLFF.

DNA of the CDR3: TGTGCCAGCACCAGGGCCAATCGCTCCTACGAGCAGTACTTC. Translated: CASTRANRSYEQYF. This chain links TRBV12-3 or TRBV12-4 with TRBJ2-7, with a possible D match to TRBD1 (5 bases). This CDR3 comprises 14 residues. With 7 bases removed from V and 0 bases from J, the gap between germline ends came to 13 bases.

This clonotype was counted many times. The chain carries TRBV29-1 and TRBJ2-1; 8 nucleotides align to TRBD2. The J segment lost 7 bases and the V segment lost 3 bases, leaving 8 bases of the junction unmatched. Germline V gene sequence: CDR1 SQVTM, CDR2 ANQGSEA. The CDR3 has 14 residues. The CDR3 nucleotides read TGCAGCGTTGAGGGACTAGAGGAGGTAAATGAGCAGTTCTTC. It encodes CSVEGLEEVNEQFF.

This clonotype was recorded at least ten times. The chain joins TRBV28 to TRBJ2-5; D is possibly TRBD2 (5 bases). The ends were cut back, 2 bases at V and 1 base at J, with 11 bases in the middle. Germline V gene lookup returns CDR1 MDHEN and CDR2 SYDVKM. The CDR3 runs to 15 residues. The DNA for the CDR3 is TGTGCCAGCAGTTTACTCCTAGCAGGCCAAGAGACCCAGTACTTC. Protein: CASSLLLAGQETQYF.

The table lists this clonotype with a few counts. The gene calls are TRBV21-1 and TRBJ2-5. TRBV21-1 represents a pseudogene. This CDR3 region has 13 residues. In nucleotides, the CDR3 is TGTGCCAGCAGCGAACAACACCAAGAGACCCAGTACTTC. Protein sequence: CASSEQHQETQYF.

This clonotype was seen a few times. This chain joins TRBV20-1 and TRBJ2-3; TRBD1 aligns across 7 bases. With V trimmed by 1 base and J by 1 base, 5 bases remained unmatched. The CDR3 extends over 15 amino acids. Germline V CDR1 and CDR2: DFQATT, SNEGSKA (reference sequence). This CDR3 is CSARGRQGGTDTQYF. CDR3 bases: TGCAGTGCTAGAGGGCGTCAGGGGGGCACAGATACGCAGTATTTT.

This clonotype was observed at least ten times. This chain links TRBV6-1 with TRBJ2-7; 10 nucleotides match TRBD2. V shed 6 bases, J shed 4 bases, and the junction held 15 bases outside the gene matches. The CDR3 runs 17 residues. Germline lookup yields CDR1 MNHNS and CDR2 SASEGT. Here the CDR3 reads CASSRLAGDGFWYEQYF. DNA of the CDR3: TGTGCCAGCAGCCGGCTAGCGGGAGACGGGTTTTGGTACGAGCAGTACTTC.

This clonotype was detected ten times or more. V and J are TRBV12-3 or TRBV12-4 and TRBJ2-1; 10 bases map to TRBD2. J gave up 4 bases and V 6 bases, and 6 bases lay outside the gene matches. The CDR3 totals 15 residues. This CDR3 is CASSLSGGFYNEQFF. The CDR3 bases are TGTGCCAGCAGCCTTAGCGGGGGGTTTTACAATGAGCAGTTCTTC.

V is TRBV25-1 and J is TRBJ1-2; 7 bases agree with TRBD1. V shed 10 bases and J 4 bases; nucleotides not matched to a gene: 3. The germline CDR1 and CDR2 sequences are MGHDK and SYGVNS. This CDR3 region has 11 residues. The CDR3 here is CATGTVYGYTF. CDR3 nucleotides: TGTGCCACGGGGACAGTCTATGGCTACACCTTC.

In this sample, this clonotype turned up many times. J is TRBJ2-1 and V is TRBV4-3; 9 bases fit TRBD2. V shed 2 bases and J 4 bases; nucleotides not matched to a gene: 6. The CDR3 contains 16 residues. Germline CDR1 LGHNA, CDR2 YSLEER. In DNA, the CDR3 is TGCGCCAGCAGCCAAAGGGGTAGCGGGGGTTACAATGAGCAGTTCTTC. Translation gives CASSQRGSGGYNEQFF.

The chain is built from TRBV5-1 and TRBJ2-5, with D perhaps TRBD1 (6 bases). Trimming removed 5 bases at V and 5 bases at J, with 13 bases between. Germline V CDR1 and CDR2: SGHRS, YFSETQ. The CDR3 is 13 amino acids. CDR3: CASRLDSLETQYF. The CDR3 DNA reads TGCGCCAGCAGGCTGGACAGTCTTGAGACCCAGTACTTC. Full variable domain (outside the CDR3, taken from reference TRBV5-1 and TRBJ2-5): KAGVTQTPRYLIKTRGQQVTLSCSPISGHRSVSWYQQTPGQGLQFLFEYFSETQRNKGNFPGRFSGRQFSNSRSEMNVSTLELGDSALYLCASRLDSLETQYFGPGTRLLVL.

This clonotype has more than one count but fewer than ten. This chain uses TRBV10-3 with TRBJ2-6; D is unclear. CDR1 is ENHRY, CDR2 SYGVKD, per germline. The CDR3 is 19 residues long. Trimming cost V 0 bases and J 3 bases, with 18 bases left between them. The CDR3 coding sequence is TGTGCCATCAGTGAGTCTGGTGCTAAGGTTCTGGATGGGGCCAACGTCCTGACTTTC. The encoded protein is CAISESGAKVLDGANVLTF.

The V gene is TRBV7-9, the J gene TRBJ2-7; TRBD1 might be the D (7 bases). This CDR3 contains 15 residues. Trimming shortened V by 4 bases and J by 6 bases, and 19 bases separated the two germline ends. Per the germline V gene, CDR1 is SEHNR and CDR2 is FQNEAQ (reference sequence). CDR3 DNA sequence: TGTGCCAGCAGCTCGGGACAGTTGGCGGGGTTCGAGCAGTACTTC. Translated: CASSSGQLAGFEQYF.

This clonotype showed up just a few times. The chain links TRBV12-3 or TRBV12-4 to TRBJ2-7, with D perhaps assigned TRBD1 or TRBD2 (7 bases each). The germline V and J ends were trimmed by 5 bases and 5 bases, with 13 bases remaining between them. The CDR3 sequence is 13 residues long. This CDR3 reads CASSVTGRDEQYF. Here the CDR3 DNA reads TGTGCCAGCAGTGTGACAGGGAGGGACGAGCAGTACTTC.

The CDR3 protein is CASSKPGGRGNNEQFF. DNA of the CDR3: TGTGCCAGCAGCAAACCCGGGGGGCGCGGGAACAATGAGCAGTTCTTC. The chain is built from TRBV7-3 and TRBJ2-1, with D maybe TRBD2 (7 bases). Germline CDR1 and CDR2: SGHTA and FQGTGA. V lost 5 bases to trimming and J lost 5 bases, with 19 bases between them. The CDR3 contains 16 residues.

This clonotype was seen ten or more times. CDR3 amino acids: CASSVGGRSSYNEQFF. The CDR3 nucleotides read TGTGCCAGCAGCGTAGGAGGAAGGAGCTCCTACAATGAGCAGTTCTTC. The V gene is TRBV9, the J gene TRBJ2-1; D is undetermined. Germline V lookup: CDR1 SGDLS, CDR2 YYNGEE. This CDR3 has 16 amino acids. The V end lost 0 bases, the J end lost 0 bases, and 10 bases lay between the germline ends.

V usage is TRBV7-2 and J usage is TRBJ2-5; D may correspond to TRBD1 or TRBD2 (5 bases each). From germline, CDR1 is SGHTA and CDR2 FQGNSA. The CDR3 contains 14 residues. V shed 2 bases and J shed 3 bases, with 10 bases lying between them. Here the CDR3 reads CASSLTGHEETQYF. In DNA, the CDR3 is TGTGCCAGCAGCTTAACGGGGCACGAAGAGACCCAGTACTTC.

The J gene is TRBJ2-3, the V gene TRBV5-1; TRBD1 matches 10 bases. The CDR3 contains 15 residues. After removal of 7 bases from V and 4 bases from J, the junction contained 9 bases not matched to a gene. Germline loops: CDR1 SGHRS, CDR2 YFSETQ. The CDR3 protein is CASRAWDRGPDTQYF. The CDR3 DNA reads TGCGCCAGCCGAGCTTGGGACAGGGGACCAGATACGCAGTATTTT.

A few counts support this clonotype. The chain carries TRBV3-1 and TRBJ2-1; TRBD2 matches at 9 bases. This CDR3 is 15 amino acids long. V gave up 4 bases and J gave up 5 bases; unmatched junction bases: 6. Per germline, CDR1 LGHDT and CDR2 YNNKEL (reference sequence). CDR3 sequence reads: CASSRPGLANNEQFF. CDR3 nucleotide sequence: TGTGCCAGCAGCCGACCGGGACTAGCCAACAATGAGCAGTTCTTC.

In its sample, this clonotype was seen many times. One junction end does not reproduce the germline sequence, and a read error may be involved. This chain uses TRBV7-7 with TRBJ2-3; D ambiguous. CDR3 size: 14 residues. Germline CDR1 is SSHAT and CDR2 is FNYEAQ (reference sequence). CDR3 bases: TGTGCTAGCAGCTTAGGCCCCCGGTCCGATACGCAGTATTTT. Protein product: CASSLGPRSDTQYF.

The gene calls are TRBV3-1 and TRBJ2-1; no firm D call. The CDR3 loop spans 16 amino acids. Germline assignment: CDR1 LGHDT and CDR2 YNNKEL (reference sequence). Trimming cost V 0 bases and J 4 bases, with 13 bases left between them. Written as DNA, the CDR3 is TGTGCCAGCAGCCAAGATTCGTCCTACGGTTACAATGAGCAGTTCTTC. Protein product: CASSQDSSYGYNEQFF.

This CDR3 reads CASSRRGQGNTEAFF. Written as DNA, the CDR3 is TGTGCCAGCAGCCGACGCGGACAGGGAAACACTGAAGCTTTCTTT. J is TRBJ1-1 and V is TRBV3-1; 8 nucleotides agree with TRBD1. CDR1 LGHDT and CDR2 YNNKEL come from the germline V gene (reference sequence). With V trimmed by 4 bases and J by 2 bases, 6 bases remained unmatched. This CDR3 spans 15 amino acids.

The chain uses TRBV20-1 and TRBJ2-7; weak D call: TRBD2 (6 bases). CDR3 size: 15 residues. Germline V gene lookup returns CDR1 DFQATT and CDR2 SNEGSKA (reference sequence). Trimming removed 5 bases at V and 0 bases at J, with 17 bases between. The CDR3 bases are TGCAGTGCTTATACCACTCCCGGGAGCTCCTACGAGCAGTACTTC. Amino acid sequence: CSAYTTPGSSYEQYF.

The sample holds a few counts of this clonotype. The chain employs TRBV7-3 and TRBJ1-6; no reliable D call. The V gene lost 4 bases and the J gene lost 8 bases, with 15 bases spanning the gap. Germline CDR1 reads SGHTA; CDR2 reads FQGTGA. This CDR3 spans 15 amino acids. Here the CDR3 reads CASSSLVRFDSPLHF. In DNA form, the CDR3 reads TGTGCCAGCAGCTCCCTCGTGAGATTTGATTCACCCCTCCACTTT.

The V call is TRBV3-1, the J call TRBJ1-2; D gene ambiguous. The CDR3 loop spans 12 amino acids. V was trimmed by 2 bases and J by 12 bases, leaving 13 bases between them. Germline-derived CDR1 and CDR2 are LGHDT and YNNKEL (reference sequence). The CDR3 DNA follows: TGTGCCAGCAGCCAACTCACCGAGCACCACACCTTC. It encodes CASSQLTEHHTF.

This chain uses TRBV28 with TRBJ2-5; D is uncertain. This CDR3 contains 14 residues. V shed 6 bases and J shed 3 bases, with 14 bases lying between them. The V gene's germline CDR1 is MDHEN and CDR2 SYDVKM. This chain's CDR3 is CASRDTTQKETQYF. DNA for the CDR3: TGTGCCAGCAGGGATACTACACAAAAAGAGACCCAGTACTTC.

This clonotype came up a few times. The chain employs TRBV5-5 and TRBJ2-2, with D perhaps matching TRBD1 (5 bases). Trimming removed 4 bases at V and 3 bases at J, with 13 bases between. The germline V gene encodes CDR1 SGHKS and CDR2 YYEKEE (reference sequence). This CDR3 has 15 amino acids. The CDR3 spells CASSRDLGHTGELFF. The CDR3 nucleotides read TGTGCCAGCAGCCGAGATCTGGGGCACACCGGGGAGCTGTTTTTT.

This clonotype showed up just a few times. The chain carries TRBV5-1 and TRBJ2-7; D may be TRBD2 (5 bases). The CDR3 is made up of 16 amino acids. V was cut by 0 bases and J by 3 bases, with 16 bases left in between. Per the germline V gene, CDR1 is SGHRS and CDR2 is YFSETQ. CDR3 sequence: CASSLDPGITGYEQYF. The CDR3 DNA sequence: TGCGCCAGCAGCTTGGATCCGGGAATAACGGGCTACGAGCAGTACTTC.

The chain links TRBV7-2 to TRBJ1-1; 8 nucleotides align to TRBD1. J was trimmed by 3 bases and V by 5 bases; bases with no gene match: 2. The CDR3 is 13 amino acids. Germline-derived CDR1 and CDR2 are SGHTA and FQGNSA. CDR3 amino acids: CASSSRGHTEAFF. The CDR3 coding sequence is TGTGCCAGCAGCAGCAGGGGGCACACTGAAGCTTTCTTT.

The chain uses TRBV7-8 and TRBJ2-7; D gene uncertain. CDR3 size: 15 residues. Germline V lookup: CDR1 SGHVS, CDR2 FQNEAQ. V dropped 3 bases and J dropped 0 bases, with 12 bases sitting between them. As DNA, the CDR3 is TGTGCCAGCAGCTTCGTCTTGGGTAGCTCCTACGAGCAGTACTTC. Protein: CASSFVLGSSYEQYF. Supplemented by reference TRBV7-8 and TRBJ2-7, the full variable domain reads GAGVSQSPRYKVAKRGQDVALRCDPISGHVSLFWYQQALGQGPEFLTYFQNEAQLDKSGLPSDRFFAERPEGSVSTLKIQRTQQEDSAVYLCASSFVLGSSYEQYFGPGTRLTVT.

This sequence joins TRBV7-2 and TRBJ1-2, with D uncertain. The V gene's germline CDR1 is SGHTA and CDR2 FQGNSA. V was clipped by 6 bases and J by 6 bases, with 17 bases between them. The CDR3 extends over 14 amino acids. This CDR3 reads CASSRPRESNGYTF. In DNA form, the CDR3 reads TGTGCCAGCAGTCGGCCCCGGGAGTCAAATGGCTACACCTTC. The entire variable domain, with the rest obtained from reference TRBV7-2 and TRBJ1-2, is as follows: GAGVSQSPSNKVTEKGKDVELRCDPISGHTALYWYRQSLGQGLEFLIYFQGNSAPDKSGLPSDRFSAERTGGSVSTLTIQRTQQEDSAVYLCASSRPRESNGYTFGSGTRLTVV.